Listed here are 6 T cell receptor beta chains from one sample, sequenced in a study of cytomegalovirus exposure and HLA in healthy donors. 13 Jbeta primers and 60 Vbeta primers were used for the PCR. This table comes from immunoSEQ multiplex PCR, and its TCRdb copy is limited to in-frame clones, with some not included. The repertoire holds 140,000 to 150,000 clones, with 75% as singletons. The sequencing input was PBMCs. Receptor source: a man younger than 40 in good health and CMV-seronegative.

This clone has just one count. J is TRBJ1-3 and V is TRBV15; weak D call: TRBD1 (5 bases). The CDR3 is 15 residues long. Trimming stripped 3 bases from V and 0 bases from J, with 9 bases between. Germline loops: CDR1 LNHNV, CDR2 YYDKDF (reference sequence). The CDR3 DNA reads TGTGCCACCAGCAGTGGGGGACTCTCTGGAAACACCATATATTTT. This translates into CATSSGGLSGNTIYF.

This clone appeared once. The V and J genes are TRBV5-1 and TRBJ2-2; possibly TRBD1 for D (5 bases). The CDR3 loop spans 15 amino acids. Trimming removed 0 bases at V and 5 bases at J, with 11 bases between. Germline V gene lookup returns CDR1 SGHRS and CDR2 YFSETQ. The CDR3 here is CASSLEAGRTGELFF. The CDR3 DNA follows: TGCGCCAGCAGCTTGGAGGCAGGGCGGACCGGGGAGCTGTTTTTT.

The V call is TRBV7-9, the J call TRBJ1-1; D unclear. Germline V gene data show CDR1 as SEHNR and CDR2 as FQNEAQ (reference sequence). CDR3 length equals 13 residues. V lost 2 bases and J lost 3, with 7 bases in between. CDR3 bases: TGTGCCAGCAGCTTATCTTCGGACACTGAAGCTTTCTTT. This translates into CASSLSSDTEAFF.

The chain employs TRBV9 and TRBJ1-3; 7 nucleotides match TRBD1. Germline CDR1 SGDLS, CDR2 YYNGEE. The CDR3 length is 15 residues. The trim removed 4 bases at V and 0 bases at J, leaving 4 bases unmatched. This CDR3 is CASSPGQSSGNTIYF. The CDR3 DNA follows: TGTGCCAGCAGCCCGGGACAGTCCTCTGGAAACACCATATATTTT.

J is TRBJ2-2 and V is TRBV5-1, with no clear D. The ends were cut back, 6 bases at V and 2 bases at J, with 11 bases in the middle. CDR1 SGHRS and CDR2 YFSETQ come from the germline V gene. This CDR3 has 14 amino acids. The CDR3: CASTDSYNTGELFF. For the CDR3, the DNA is TGCGCCAGCACAGACTCCTACAACACCGGGGAGCTGTTTTTT.

This chain links TRBV14 with TRBJ2-4; possibly TRBD2 for D (6 bases). The CDR3 runs 14 residues. V was clipped by 2 bases and J by 5 bases, with 10 bases between them. The V gene's germline CDR1 is SGHDN and CDR2 FVKESK. The CDR3 region is CASSQPGVENIQYF. The CDR3 DNA reads as TGTGCCAGCAGCCAACCGGGAGTGGAAAACATTCAGTACTTC.